This T cell receptor beta chain appears in the sequencing data of a study of blood T cell repertoires in COVID-19. Study in general: The United States, Italy and Spain provided the acute and convalescent COVID-19 samples. The cDNA or gDNA used as material had been derived from T cells, B-cell-depleted T cells, or PBMCs.

Original handling: The assay estimated nucleated cells by amplifying reference gene primers. Clones were read by immunoSEQ multiplex PCR, and TCRdb kept only the in-frame ones, dropping some. V and J calls and clone size are as listed in that table; D and trimming were resolved from the DNA. The top ten clones hold 16% of a sample with over 75,000 clones, roughly 80% of them seen once. The V gene lost 1 base and the J gene lost 8 bases, with 11 bases spanning the gap. The CDR3 covers 12 residues. Germline CDR1 GTSNPN, CDR2 SVGIG (reference sequence). This chain joins TRBV30 and TRBJ1-2; D is unclear. The source material was peripheral blood. The clonotype was recovered from a human donor in a cohort sampled during active COVID-19. The CDR3 DNA reads TGTGCCTGGAGTGGCCAGTCTCGAGGCTACACCTTC. Residues: CAWSGQSRGYTF.